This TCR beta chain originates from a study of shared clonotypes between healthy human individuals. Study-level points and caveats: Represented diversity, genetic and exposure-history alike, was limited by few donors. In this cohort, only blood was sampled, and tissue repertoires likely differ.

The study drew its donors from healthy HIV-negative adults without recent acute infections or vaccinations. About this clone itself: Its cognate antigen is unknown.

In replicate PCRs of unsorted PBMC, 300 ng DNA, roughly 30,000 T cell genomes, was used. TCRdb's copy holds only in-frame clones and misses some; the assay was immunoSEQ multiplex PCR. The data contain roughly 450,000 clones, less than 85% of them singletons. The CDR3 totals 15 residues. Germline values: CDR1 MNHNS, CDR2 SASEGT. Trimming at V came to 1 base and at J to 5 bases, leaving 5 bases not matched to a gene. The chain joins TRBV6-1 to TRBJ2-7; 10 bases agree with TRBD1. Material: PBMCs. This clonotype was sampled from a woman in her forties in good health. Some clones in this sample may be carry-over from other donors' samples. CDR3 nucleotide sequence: TGTGCCAGCAGTGAAGAGGGGACAGGGGTGGACGAGCAGTACTTC. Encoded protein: CASSEEGTGVDEQYF.